This T cell receptor (beta chain) was sequenced for a study of ipilimumab plus nivolumab after autologous stem cell transplantation. In the study overall: Typical patient got four to six ipilimumab doses and about eight nivolumab doses (median). The DLBCL group included primary refractory and relapsed cases.

Germline V lookup: CDR1 LNHDA, CDR2 SQIVND (reference sequence). V trimming: 7 bases; J trimming: 6 bases; junction bases outside the gene matches: 12. The length of the CDR3 is 16 residues. Patients got ipilimumab 1 mg/kg beginning 14 to 28 days post-transplant. Regarding the study as a whole: TCR repertoire, Treg phenotype and gut microbiota reportedly support more study of this approach.

Some clones are missing from TCRdb's copy, which holds only in-frame ones; the method was immunoSEQ multiplex PCR. The table includes 77,000 or so clones, approximately 86% detected once. A note on this clone: Its target is not known.

Sequenced material: PBMCs, taken in a trial of ipilimumab plus nivolumab as post-transplant consolidation. V is TRBV19 and J is TRBJ1-6; 7 bases line up with TRBD1. This clonotype was obtained from a male donor with diffuse large B-cell lymphoma. The CDR3 DNA sequence: TGTGCCAGTACCGAACAGGGGATGGGTAGTAATTCACCCCTCCACTTT. This encodes CASTEQGMGSNSPLHF.